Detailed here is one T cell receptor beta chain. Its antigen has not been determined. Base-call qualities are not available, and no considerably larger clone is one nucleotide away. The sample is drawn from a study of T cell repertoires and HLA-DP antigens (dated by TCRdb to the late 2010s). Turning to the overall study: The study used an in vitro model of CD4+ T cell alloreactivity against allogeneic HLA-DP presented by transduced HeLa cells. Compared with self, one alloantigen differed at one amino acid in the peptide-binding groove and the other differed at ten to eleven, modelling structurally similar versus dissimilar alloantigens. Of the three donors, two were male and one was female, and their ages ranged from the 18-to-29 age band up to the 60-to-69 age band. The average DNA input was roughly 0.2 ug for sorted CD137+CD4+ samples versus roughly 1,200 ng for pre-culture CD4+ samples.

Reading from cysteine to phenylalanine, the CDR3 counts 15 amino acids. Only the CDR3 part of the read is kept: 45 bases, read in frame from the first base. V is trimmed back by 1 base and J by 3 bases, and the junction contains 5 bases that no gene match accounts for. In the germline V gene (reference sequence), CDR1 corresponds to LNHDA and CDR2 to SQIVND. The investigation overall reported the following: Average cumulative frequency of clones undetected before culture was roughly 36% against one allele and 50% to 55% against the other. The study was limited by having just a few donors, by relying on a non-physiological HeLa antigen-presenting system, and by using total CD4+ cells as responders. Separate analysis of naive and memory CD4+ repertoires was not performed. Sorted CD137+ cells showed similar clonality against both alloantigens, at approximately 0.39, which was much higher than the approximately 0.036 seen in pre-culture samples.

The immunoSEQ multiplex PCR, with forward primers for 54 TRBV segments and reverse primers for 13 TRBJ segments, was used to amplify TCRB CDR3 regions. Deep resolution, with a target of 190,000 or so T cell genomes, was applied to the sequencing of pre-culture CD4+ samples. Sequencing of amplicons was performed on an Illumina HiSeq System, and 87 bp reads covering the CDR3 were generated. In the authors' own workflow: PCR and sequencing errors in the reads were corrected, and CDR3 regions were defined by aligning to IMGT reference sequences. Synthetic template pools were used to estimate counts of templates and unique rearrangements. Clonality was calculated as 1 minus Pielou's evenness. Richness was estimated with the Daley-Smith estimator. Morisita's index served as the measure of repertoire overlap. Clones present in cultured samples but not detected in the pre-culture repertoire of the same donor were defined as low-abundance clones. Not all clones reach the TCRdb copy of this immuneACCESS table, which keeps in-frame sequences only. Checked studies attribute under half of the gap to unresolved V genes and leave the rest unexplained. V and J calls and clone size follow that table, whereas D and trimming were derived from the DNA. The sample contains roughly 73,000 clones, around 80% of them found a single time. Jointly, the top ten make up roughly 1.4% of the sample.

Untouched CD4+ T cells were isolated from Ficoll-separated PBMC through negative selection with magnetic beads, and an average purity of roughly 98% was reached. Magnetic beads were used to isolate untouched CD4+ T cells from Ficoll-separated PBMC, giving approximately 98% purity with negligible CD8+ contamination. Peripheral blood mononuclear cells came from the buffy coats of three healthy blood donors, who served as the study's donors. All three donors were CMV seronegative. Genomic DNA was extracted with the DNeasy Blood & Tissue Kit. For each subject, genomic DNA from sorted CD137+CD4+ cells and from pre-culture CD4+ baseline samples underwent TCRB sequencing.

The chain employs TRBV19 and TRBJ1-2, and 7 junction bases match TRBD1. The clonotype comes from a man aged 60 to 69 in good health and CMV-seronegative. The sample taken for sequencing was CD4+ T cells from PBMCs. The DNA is TGTGCCAGTAGTATAGCCCAAGGGGGCGACTATGGCTACACCTTC. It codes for CASSIAQGGDYGYTF.